These T cell receptor beta chains were read from a single sample in a study of blood T cell repertoires in COVID-19. Produced via immunoSEQ multiplex PCR; TCRdb's table is partial and in-frame only. In the table there are over 200,000 clones, approximately 80% of which are singletons. Sequencing was performed on PBMCs or T cells enriched from blood (not recorded which). The source of these receptors is a man aged 60-69 years who had recovered from COVID-19. CDR3s include the opening cysteine and the closing phenylalanine or tryptophan. Fields, in order: V gene, J gene, D gene, clone size, CDR3 DNA, CDR3 protein. The D gene is left open where the match is weak. Clone size is stated in some rows and not others, as once, few, many or a class when expanded.

V: TRBV29-1; J: TRBJ2-2; D: -; size: -; DNA: TGCAGCACACGGACACTGAACACCGGGGAGCTGTTTTTT; CDR3: CSTRTLNTGELFF
V: TRBV19; J: TRBJ2-2; D: -; size: few; DNA: TGTGCCAGTAGTATACTCACCGGGGAGCTGTTTTTT; CDR3: CASSILTGELFF
V: TRBV7-6; J: TRBJ2-3; D: -; size: -; DNA: TGTGCCAGCAGCTTAGAGGAGGGCACAGATACGCAGTATTTT; CDR3: CASSLEEGTDTQYF
V: TRBV6-1; J: TRBJ1-5; D: -; size: -; DNA: TGTGCCAGCAGTGAATACGGTGGTTATAGCAATCAGCCCCAGCATTTT; CDR3: CASSEYGGYSNQPQHF
V: TRBV25-1; J: TRBJ2-7; D: TRBD1; size: -; DNA: TGTGCCAGCAGTGATCGAGGGACAGGGCTTTTTAACGAGCAGTACTTC; CDR3: CASSDRGTGLFNEQYF
V: TRBV5-4; J: TRBJ1-2; D: -; size: -; DNA: TGTGCCAGCAGCGGAGGGACGTCGTATGGCTACACCTTC; CDR3: CASSGGTSYGYTF
V: TRBV30; J: TRBJ2-2; D: -; size: -; DNA: TGTGCCTGGAGGTATACTAGGATCGGGGAGCTGTTTTTT; CDR3: CAWRYTRIGELFF
V: TRBV14; J: TRBJ1-2; D: -; size: -; DNA: TGTGCCAGCAGCCGTAATGCGGACAGCTATGGCTACACCTTC; CDR3: CASSRNADSYGYTF
V: TRBV5-1; J: TRBJ2-3; D: -; size: -; DNA: TGCGCCAGCAGCTTGGGGCAGAACACAGATACGCAGTATTTT; CDR3: CASSLGQNTDTQYF
V: TRBV18; J: TRBJ2-5; D: TRBD2; size: -; DNA: TGTGCCAGCTCACCAAGACGACTAGCGGAAGAGACCCAGTACTTC; CDR3: CASSPRRLAEETQYF